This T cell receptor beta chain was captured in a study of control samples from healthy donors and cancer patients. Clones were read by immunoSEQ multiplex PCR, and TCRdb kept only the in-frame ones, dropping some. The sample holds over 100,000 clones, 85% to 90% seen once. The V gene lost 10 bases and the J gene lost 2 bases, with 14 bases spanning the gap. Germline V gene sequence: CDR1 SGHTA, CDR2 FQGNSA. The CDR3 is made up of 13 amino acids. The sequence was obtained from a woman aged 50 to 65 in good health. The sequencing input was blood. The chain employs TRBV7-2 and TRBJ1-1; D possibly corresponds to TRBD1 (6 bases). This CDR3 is CATRGGLNTEAFF. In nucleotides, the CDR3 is TGTGCCACCCGGGGGGGCCTCAACACTGAAGCTTTCTTT. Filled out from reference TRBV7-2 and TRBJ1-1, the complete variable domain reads GAGVSQSPSNKVTEKGKDVELRCDPISGHTALYWYRQSLGQGLEFLIYFQGNSAPDKSGLPSDRFSAERTGGSVSTLTIQRTQQEDSAVYLCATRGGLNTEAFFGQGTRLTVV.